This T cell receptor (beta chain) was captured by sequencing in a study of shared clonotypes between healthy human individuals. General study points: Generally, naive subsets came out with larger estimated richness than memory subsets.

Clones were read by immunoSEQ multiplex PCR, and TCRdb kept only the in-frame ones, dropping some. The profile shows approximately 92,000 clones, 68% of them singletons. This clone appeared a few times. Its antigen is not identified. Germline lookup yields CDR1 SEHNR and CDR2 FQNEAQ (reference sequence). This CDR3 has 15 amino acids. V gave up 6 bases and J gave up 5 bases; unmatched junction bases: 6. Sequences were obtained from memory CD8+ T cells sorted from blood. Subset given: CD45RO+ cells pooled with CCR7-negative TemRA cells. The gene calls are TRBV7-9 and TRBJ2-5, with 13 positions matching TRBD2. This TCR derives from a man aged 25 to 40 in good health. The CDR3 DNA reads as TGTGCCAGCAGTGGACTAGCGGGAGATGTGGAGACCCAGTACTTC. Its translation is CASSGLAGDVETQYF.